This section outlines one TCR beta chain sequence together with its context. TCRdb re-analysed the 5' RACE reads in MiXCR, keeping a single row per CDR3 protein. The sample shows around 57,000 distinct CDR3 sequences, 6% to 7% of them seen only once. The source of the sample is a study of early T cells in non-severe SARS-CoV-2 infection. With 6 bases removed from V and 4 bases from J, the gap between germline ends came to 12 bases. The CDR3 consists of 13 residues. Germline V lookup: CDR1 MNHEY, CDR2 SMNVEV (reference sequence). The specimen was whole blood. The TCR sequence derives from an adult who was a healthcare worker with PCR-confirmed SARS-CoV-2 infection or an uninfected control (not recorded which). This chain joins TRBV27 and TRBJ1-2; D not certain. The CDR3 bases are TGTGCCAGCAGGGGAGGGATCAGCTATGGCTACACCTTC. Its translation is CASRGGISYGYTF.